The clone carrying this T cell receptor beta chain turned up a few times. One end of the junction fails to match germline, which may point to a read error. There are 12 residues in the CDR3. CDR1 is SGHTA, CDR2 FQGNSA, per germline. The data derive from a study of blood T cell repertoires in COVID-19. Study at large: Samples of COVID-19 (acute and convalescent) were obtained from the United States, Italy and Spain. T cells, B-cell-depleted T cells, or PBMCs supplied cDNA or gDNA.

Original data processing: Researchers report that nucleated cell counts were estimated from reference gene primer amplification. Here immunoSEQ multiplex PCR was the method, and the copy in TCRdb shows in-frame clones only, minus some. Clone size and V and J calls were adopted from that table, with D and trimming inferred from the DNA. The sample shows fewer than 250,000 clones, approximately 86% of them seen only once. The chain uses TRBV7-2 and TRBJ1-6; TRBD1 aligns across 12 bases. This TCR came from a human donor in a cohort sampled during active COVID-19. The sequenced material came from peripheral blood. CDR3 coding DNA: TGTGCCAGCAGCGGGACAGGGGGCAAATTTTACTTT. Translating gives CASSGTGGKFYF.